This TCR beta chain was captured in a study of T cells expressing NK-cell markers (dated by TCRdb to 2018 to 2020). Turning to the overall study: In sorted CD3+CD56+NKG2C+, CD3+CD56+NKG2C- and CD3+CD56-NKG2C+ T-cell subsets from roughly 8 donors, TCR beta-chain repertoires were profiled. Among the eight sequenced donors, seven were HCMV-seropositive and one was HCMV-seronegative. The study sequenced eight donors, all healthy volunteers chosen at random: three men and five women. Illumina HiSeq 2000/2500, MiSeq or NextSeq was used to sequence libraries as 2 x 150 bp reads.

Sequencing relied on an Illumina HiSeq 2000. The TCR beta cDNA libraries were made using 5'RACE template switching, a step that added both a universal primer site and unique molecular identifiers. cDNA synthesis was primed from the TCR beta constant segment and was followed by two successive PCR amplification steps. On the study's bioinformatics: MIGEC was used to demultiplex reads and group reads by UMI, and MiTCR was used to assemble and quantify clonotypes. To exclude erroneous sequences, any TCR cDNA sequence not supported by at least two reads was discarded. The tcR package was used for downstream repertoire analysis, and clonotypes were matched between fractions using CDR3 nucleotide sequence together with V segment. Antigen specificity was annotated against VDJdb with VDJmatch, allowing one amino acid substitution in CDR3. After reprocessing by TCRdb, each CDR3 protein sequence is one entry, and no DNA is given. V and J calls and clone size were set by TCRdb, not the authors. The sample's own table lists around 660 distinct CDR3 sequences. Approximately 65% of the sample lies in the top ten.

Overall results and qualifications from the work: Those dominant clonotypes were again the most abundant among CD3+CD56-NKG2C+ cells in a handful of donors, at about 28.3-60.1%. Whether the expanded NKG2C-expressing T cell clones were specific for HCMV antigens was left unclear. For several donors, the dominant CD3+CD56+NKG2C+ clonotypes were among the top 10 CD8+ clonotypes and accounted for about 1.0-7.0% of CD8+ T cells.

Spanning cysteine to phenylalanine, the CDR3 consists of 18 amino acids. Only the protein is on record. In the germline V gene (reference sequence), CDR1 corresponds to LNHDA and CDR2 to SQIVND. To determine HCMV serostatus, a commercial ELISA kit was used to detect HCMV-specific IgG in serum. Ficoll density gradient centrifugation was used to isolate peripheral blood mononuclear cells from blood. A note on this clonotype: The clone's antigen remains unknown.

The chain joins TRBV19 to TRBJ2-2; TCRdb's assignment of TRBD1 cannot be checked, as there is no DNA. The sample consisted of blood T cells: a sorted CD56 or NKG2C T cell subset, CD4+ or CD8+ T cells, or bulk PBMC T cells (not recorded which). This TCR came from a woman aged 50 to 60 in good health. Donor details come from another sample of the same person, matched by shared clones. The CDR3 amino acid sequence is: CASSLLSGRFTNTGELFF.